These T cell receptor beta chains were read from a single sample in a study of brain metastases from non-small cell lung cancer. TCRdb's table, derived via immunoSEQ multiplex PCR, lists solely in-frame clones and lacks some. The sample records 3,500 to 4,500 clones, 87% being singletons. Sequencing input: primary lung tumor tissue. These receptors all come from a donor at least 40 years old with non-small cell lung cancer. The CDR3 runs from the conserved cysteine through the conserved F or W. D genes are given only for firm matches. For some rows the clone size is stated as once, few or many, or as a class when expanded; others skip it.

size	J	D	V	CDR3	DNA
few	TRBJ2-7	-	TRBV6-1	CASSEAGDAGEQYF	TGTGCCAGCAGTGAAGCGGGGGATGCGGGTGAGCAGTACTTC
-	TRBJ1-3	-	TRBV4-2	CASSQGNTIYF	TGTGCCAGCAGTCAAGGAAACACCATATATTTT
once	TRBJ1-5	-	TRBV6-1	CASSEGQGGQPQHF	TGTGCCAGCAGTGAAGGGCAGGGCGGACAGCCCCAGCATTTT
-	TRBJ1-2	TRBD1	TRBV10-3	CAISGATGEYGYTF	TGTGCCATCAGTGGCGCGACAGGGGAGTATGGCTACACCTTC
-	TRBJ1-4	-	TRBV6-5	CASSNTGGGKLFF	TGTGCCAGCAGCAACACTGGAGGTGGAAAACTGTTTTTT
-	TRBJ2-1	-	TRBV10-3	CAISVSANEQFF	TGTGCCATCAGTGTAAGTGCCAATGAGCAGTTCTTC
once	TRBJ1-2	-	TRBV10-3	CVISGQSQYGYTF	TGTGTCATCAGTGGACAGAGCCAATATGGCTACACCTTC
-	TRBJ2-2	TRBD2	TRBV10-3	CAIKETSGAAANTGELFF	TGTGCCATCAAGGAAACTAGCGGGGCGGCAGCGAACACCGGGGAGCTGTTTTTT
-	TRBJ2-1	TRBD2	TRBV10-3	CAISTGTSGYNEQFF	TGTGCCATCAGTACCGGGACTAGCGGTTACAATGAGCAGTTCTTC
-	TRBJ2-2	TRBD2	TRBV7-6	CASSSSGGPNTGELFF	TGTGCCAGCAGTTCTAGCGGGGGGCCTAACACCGGGGAGCTGTTTTTT
once	TRBJ2-1	TRBD2	TRBV6-2/TRBV6-3	CASSYRGSQRGASEQFF	TGTGCCAGCAGTTACAGGGGGAGCCAGCGGGGGGCCAGTGAGCAGTTCTTC
-	TRBJ2-6	TRBD1	TRBV5-4	CASSLEQGQRTF	TGTGCCAGCAGCTTGGAGCAGGGACAGAGAACTTTC
-	TRBJ2-3	-	TRBV12-3/TRBV12-4	CASSLAGTDTQYF	TGTGCCAGCAGTTTAGCAGGCACAGATACGCAGTATTTT
-	TRBJ2-3	-	TRBV7-8	CASSLVGGAPTDTQYF	TGTGCCAGCAGCTTAGTTGGGGGAGCCCCCACAGATACGCAGTATTTT
-	TRBJ2-1	TRBD2	TRBV5-1	CASSFLTSGGDEQFF	TGCGCCAGCAGCTTCTTGACTAGCGGGGGGGATGAGCAGTTCTTC
-	TRBJ1-1	-	TRBV4-3	CASSQEVRGRAFF	TGCGCCAGCAGCCAAGAGGTCCGGGGGCGAGCTTTCTTT
-	TRBJ2-7	TRBD1	TRBV4-3	CASSQSWQGAGEQYF	TGCGCCAGCAGCCAGTCCTGGCAGGGGGCGGGGGAGCAGTACTTC
-	TRBJ1-3	-	TRBV14	CASSQMGYSGNTIYF	TGTGCCAGCAGCCAAATGGGTTACTCTGGAAACACCATATATTTT
-	TRBJ2-5	-	TRBV18	CASSPPTLSKETQYF	TGTGCCAGCTCACCACCGACGCTCAGTAAAGAGACCCAGTACTTC
-	TRBJ2-6	-	TRBV7-9	CASSLVPEGANVLTF	TGTGCCAGCAGCTTGGTCCCGGAGGGGGCCAACGTCCTGACTTTC
-	TRBJ2-2	-	TRBV19	CASSTPLQPVGELFF	TGTGCCAGCTCAACCCCCCTCCAGCCGGTCGGGGAGCTGTTTTTT
few	TRBJ1-1	-	TRBV19	CASITPLGGNTEAFF	TGTGCCAGTATTACCCCCCTCGGTGGGAACACTGAAGCTTTCTTT
-	TRBJ1-2	-	TRBV3-1/TRBV3-2	CASSQWGARGYTF	TGTGCCAGCAGCCAATGGGGGGCTAGAGGCTACACCTTC
-	TRBJ2-5	-	TRBV2	CASKSDSLQETQYF	TGTGCCAGCAAAAGCGACAGCCTACAAGAGACCCAGTACTTC